This TCR beta chain was sequenced during a study of lymphopenia after photon versus proton radiotherapy. General study findings and limits: Survival link was tested only in deceased patients; proton benefit remains a possibility. Larger post-nadir TCR diversity loss correlated inversely with survival in deceased patients. Photon-treated patients lost naive T cells and TCR diversity; proton-treated stayed stable. Post-nadir diversity loss with photons came from oligoclonal expansion, particularly CD8+ Temra cells.

This CDR3 is built from 11 residues. The V end lost 6 bases, the J end lost 3 bases, and 6 bases lay between the germline ends. Germline lookup yields CDR1 SNHLY and CDR2 FYNNEI. TCRdb's copy holds only in-frame clones and misses some; the assay was immunoSEQ multiplex PCR. The repertoire holds tens of thousands of clones, with around nine tenths as singletons. Note on this clone: Its antigen is still unknown.

The clonotype originates from a woman between 55 and 75 years old with cholangiocarcinoma. Some clones in this sample may be carry-over from other donors' samples. This chain joins TRBV2 and TRBJ2-7, with D unclear. The input for sequencing was peripheral blood, taken from a patient treated with proton-based radiotherapy. CDR3 nucleotide sequence: TGTGCCAGCAGAGAAAACTACGAGCAGTACTTC. Translation: CASRENYEQYF.